The rows below give T cell receptor beta chains drawn from one sample of a study of blood T cell repertoires in COVID-19. Only in-frame clones appear in the TCRdb table, and some are missing; sequencing was by immunoSEQ multiplex PCR. The sample shows 250,000 to 350,000 clones, roughly 88% of them seen only once. The sequencing input was peripheral blood. Receptors were obtained from a young woman with COVID-19, enrolled during active disease. Both conserved end residues are part of each CDR3.

TRBV11-2	14	TRBJ1-3	CASTLGGAGNTIYF
TRBV5-5	15	TRBJ2-7	CASSLGGRLFGEQYF
TRBV6-5	14	TRBJ1-2	CASSYAGETAGYTF
TRBV14	13	TRBJ2-1	CASSIDTYNEQFF
TRBV28	14	TRBJ1-3	CASSLTVSGNTIYF
TRBV29-1	13	TRBJ2-3	CSVGGSRTDTQYF
TRBV10-3	16	TRBJ2-2	CAISPAGTGGTGELFF
TRBV30	13	TRBJ1-1	CAWRRGMNTEAFF
TRBV19	12	TRBJ1-2	CASSMDQDGYTF
TRBV19	14	TRBJ1-2	CASSIGAQDYGYTF
TRBV27	14	TRBJ2-7	CASSWASGSNEQYF
TRBV10-3	12	TRBJ1-2	CAISLTGNGYTF
TRBV6-5	15	TRBJ1-5	CASRAQTVSNQPQHF
TRBV5-6	13	TRBJ1-2	CASSVLRNYGYTF
TRBV2	14	TRBJ2-5	CASSELTGEETQYF
TRBV3-1/TRBV3-2	16	TRBJ1-4	CASSQGYSGSGEKLFF
TRBV24-1	13	TRBJ2-7	CATSSTGENEQYF
TRBV2	15	TRBJ2-3	CASSEERFSTDTQYF
TRBV19	18	TRBJ1-3	CASSVGEGQGPSGNTIYF
TRBV5-1	14	TRBJ2-7	CASSLGGEIGEQYF
TRBV29-1	12	TRBJ1-2	CSVVQGGDGYTF
TRBV29-1	13	TRBJ2-2	CSVEEAGSGELFF
TRBV25-1	12	TRBJ2-5	CASNRGQETQYF
TRBV5-1	16	TRBJ2-1	CASSLEGGFSYNEQFF
TRBV30	13	TRBJ1-5	CAWRVGGNQPQHF
TRBV19	16	TRBJ2-3	CASSTPTARGPDTQYF
TRBV11-2	15	TRBJ2-7	CASSSAGGSTYEQYF
TRBV7-2	14	TRBJ1-1	CASSSAPGYTEAFF
TRBV4-1	14	TRBJ2-7	CASSQDAGVPEQYF
TRBV6-1	16	TRBJ2-7	CASSEALTVSLYEQYF
TRBV5-1	17	TRBJ1-1	CASSLRAKGQGYTEAFF
TRBV7-9	14	TRBJ2-7	CASSSTGISYEQYF
TRBV3-1/TRBV3-2	19	TRBJ2-7	CASSQDDPGGTGGSYEQYF
TRBV19	14	TRBJ2-7	CASSPQGVSYEQYF
TRBV11-2	14	TRBJ2-3	CASSPGLGQDTQYF
TRBV5-1	14	TRBJ1-4	CASSFGGKDEKLFF
TRBV5-1	16	TRBJ1-4	CASSLDAGQLNEKLFF
TRBV10-3	15	TRBJ2-1	CAISETSGTYNEQFF
TRBV6-1	14	TRBJ1-2	CASSEWGSGGGYTF
TRBV2	15	TRBJ2-3	CASRGLATSTDTQYF
TRBV18	17	TRBJ1-1	CASSPLGTGALNTEAFF
TRBV3-1/TRBV3-2	16	TRBJ1-3	CASSQWAGARGNTIYF